This T cell receptor (beta chain) was sequenced for a study of blood T cell repertoires in COVID-19. Study-wide background: Acute and convalescent COVID-19 samples came from the United States, Italy and Spain.

This table comes from immunoSEQ multiplex PCR, and its TCRdb copy is limited to in-frame clones, with some not included. Here the sample spans about 180,000 clones, 70% to 90% being singletons. The CDR3 loop spans 15 amino acids. Trimming took 5 bases from V and 3 from J, leaving 17 bases between them. Germline loops: CDR1 SQVTM, CDR2 ANQGSEA. Material for sequencing was peripheral blood. J is TRBJ2-1 and V is TRBV29-1; D possibly corresponds to TRBD2 (7 bases). The source is a man aged 18-30 years who had recovered from COVID-19. The CDR3 DNA is TGCAGCGTTTCGTCTGCGGGGGCGATCTACAATGAGCAGTTCTTC. Protein sequence: CSVSSAGAIYNEQFF.